This T cell receptor beta chain stems from a study of blood T cell repertoires in COVID-19. Study-level background: In each case, the material was cDNA or gDNA derived from T cells, B-cell-depleted T cells, or PBMCs.

Method: immunoSEQ multiplex PCR; TCRdb's copy keeps in-frame clones and lacks some. The table has about 250,000 clones, around 87% seen once; the top ten hold about 1.6%. Living in 24 US areas, the participants were between roughly 18 and 90 years of age. In germline, CDR1 is PRHDT, CDR2 FYEKMQ (reference sequence). The CDR3 spans 16 residues. Trimming pared 0 bases from V and 6 bases from J, leaving 14 bases between. This receptor was obtained from a woman in her 50s who had recovered from COVID-19. J is TRBJ2-2 and V is TRBV13; TRBD2 is a possible D gene (6 bases). The source material was PBMCs or T cells enriched from blood (not recorded which). CDR3 bases: TGTGCCAGCAGCTTAGGCGGGAGCCTCTTCGCCGGGGAGCTGTTTTTT. Its protein product is CASSLGGSLFAGELFF.